This T cell receptor beta chain derives from a study of siplizumab effects on memory and regulatory T cells. Whole-study findings and limits: Sequences below about 10^-5 frequency were poorly captured. As a result, only a minor fraction of alloreactive clones mapped to unstimulated subsets. Suppressive capability of dividing Tregs from siplizumab cultures went unverified. Alloreactive CD4+ clones that could be mapped were on average about 74% Treg-derived with siplizumab, against roughly 27% in controls.

Germline V CDR1 and CDR2: SGHDT, YYEEEE. The CDR3 spans 14 residues. The V and J ends lost 1 base and 5 bases respectively, with 12 bases between them. The table came from immunoSEQ multiplex PCR; TCRdb's copy has only in-frame clones and leaves some out. The sample has some 96,000 clones; about 94% are singletons. Concerning this clone itself: The antigen remains undetermined.

The chain uses TRBV5-6 and TRBJ2-5; weak D call: TRBD1 (7 bases). This sequence was found in a human donor in good health. The sample was non-Treg CD4+ T cells sorted from blood. In nucleotides, the CDR3 is TGTGCCAGCAGCTTGCGGTCAGGGGGGGAGACCCAGTACTTC. It codes for CASSLRSGGETQYF.